This T cell receptor beta chain comes out of a study of blood T cells in healthy people across ages (dated by TCRdb to the mid-2010s). Regarding the research as a whole: Template switching captured roughly one uniquely barcoded TCR beta cDNA molecule per two T cells in model experiments. Using deep sequencing normalized with unique cDNA molecular identifiers, the study measured how TCR beta repertoire diversity changes with age. The donors were divided into four age groups: young (average approximately 17 years), middle-aged (approximately 41), aged (about 61) and long-lived (around 87). To avoid experimental bias, donors of different ages were randomly spread across the sequencing lanes. Two additional independent replicas of 1 million unique cDNA reads from the same blood draw were analyzed for two donors (one aged 18 to 30 and one aged 80 or older).

Library construction relied on 5' RACE. Sequencing was performed on an Illumina HiSeq 2500. A second roughly 6 to 11 cycle PCR used a sample-barcoded 5' primer and a J-beta primer mix. A unique molecular identifier was introduced onto each TCR beta cDNA molecule by a template-switch 5' adaptor carrying 12 random nucleotides. At least 3 million CDR3-containing paired-end reads were obtained from each sample. The Mint cDNA synthesis kit, primed by a TRBC-specific oligonucleotide, was used to synthesize first-strand cDNA from all RNA. All cDNA was treated with uracil-DNA glycosylase and then went through a first 18-cycle PCR with the universal primers M1SS and BC2_uni_R. The paper's data handling went like this. For normalization, 1 million high-quality reads, each with a distinct molecular identifier, were randomly selected from each sample. Instead of being binned into consensus sequences, reads that shared molecular identifiers were thrown out. MiTCR, with a Q25 quality threshold and the strictest error-elimination algorithm, was used for CDR3 identification, clonotype clustering and error correction. A nonparametric unseen species model with Euler transformation was used to estimate lower-bound total TCR beta diversity. The public sequencing data were trimmed at Q25 with fastp and processed into clonotypes with MiXCR by TCRdb, which kept only in-frame beta chains. Rows are unified per CDR3 protein, each entry keeping the most common DNA and genes. The authors' filters were not applied to this entry. The sample yields 1.4 million to 1.5 million distinct CDR3 sequences; 42% were counted once. The ten largest clones add up to 7.9% of the sample.

This clonotype was detected a few times. Its antigen is currently not known. Base-call qualities are not available, and no considerably larger clone is one nucleotide away. The paper's findings and limits, for the study overall: The CMV infection status of donors was not known, potentially confounding age-related changes in expanded clonotypes. A strong correlation was found between observed TCR beta diversity and the percentage of naive T cells measured by flow cytometry. Compared with the aged group, more naive CD4+ T cells, fewer expanded clones and increased TCR diversity were shown by the long-lived group, suggesting age selection. Total diversity estimates from one million sequenced T cells were considered lower bounds and underestimates. As age increased, observed TCR beta diversity per million T cells dropped in a roughly linear way, and a significant reduction was already evident by age around 41. Conclusive comparison of naive and antigen-experienced compartments was prevented by the profiling of bulk unsorted PBMCs.

The approximately 40 donors, aged 6 to 90 years, were systemically healthy Caucasian individuals from Russia. Each donor gave roughly 11 milliliters of peripheral blood, drawn into EDTA-treated Vacutainer tubes. Ficoll-Paque density-gradient centrifugation was used to isolate PBMCs, with at least 6 million obtained per sample. Total RNA, at least 6 micrograms per sample, was extracted from PBMCs with Trizol reagent. The percentages of naive CD45RAhigh/CD27high T cells were determined by flow cytometry on a PBMC aliquot from every donor. Inclusive of the bounding cysteine and phenylalanine, the CDR3 is 18 residues long. CDR3 DNA is the only sequence kept; it has 54 bases, read in frame from the first base. V is trimmed back by 0 bases and J by 2 bases, and the junction contains 8 bases that no gene match accounts for. CDR1 and CDR2 are drawn from the germline V gene: MGHRA, YSYEKL.

In this chain, TRBV4-1 is recombined with TRBJ2-4; 9 middle bases align to TRBD1. The TCR originated in a woman aged 18-35 years in good health. Source material: blood. The CDR3 corresponds to CASSQDGRTGATKNIQYF. Read as DNA, the sequence is TGCGCCAGCAGCCAAGATGGGCGGACAGGGGCCACCAAAAACATTCAGTACTTC.